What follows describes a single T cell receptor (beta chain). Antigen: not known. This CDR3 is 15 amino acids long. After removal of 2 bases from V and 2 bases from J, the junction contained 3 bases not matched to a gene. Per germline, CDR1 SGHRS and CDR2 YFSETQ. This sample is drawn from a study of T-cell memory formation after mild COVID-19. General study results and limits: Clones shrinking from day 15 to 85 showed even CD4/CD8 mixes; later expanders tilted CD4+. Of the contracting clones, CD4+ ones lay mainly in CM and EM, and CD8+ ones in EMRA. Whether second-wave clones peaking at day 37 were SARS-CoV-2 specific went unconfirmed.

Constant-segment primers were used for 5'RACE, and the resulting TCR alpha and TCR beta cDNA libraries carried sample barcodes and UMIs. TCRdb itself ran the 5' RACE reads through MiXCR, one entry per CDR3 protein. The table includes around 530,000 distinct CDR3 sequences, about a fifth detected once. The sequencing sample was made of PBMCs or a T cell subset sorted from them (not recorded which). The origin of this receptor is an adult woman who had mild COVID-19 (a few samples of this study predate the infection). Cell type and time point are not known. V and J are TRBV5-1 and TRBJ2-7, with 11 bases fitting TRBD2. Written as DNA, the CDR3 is TGCGCCAGCAGCTTACTAGCGGGAGAGACCTACGAGCAGTACTTC. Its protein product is CASSLLAGETYEQYF.